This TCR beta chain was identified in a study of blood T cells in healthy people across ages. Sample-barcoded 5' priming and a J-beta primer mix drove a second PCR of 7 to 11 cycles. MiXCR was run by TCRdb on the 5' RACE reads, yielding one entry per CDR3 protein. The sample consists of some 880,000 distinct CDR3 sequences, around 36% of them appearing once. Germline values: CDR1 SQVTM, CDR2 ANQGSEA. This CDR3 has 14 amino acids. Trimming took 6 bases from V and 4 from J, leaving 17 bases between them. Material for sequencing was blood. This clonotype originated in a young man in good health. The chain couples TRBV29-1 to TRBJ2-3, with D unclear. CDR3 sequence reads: CSVRLDSGSDTQYF. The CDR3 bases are TGCAGCGTGAGACTCGATAGTGGTTCAGATACGCAGTATTTT.